Listed below are T cell receptor beta chains from one sample, sequenced in a study of T-cell memory formation after mild COVID-19. From the 5' RACE reads, TCRdb called clonotypes with MiXCR, one entry per CDR3 protein. This repertoire shows around 340,000 distinct CDR3 sequences, 15% to 20% found once; its top ten account for 20% to 25%. Source material: PBMCs or a T cell subset sorted from them (not recorded which). All receptors come from a young man who had mild COVID-19 (a few samples of this study predate the infection). Cell type and time point are not known. Each CDR3 is given with its conserved first and last residue. The D gene is left open where the match is weak. Size is stated for part of the rows, as once, few or many counts, or as a class when the clone is expanded.

TRBV4-1	TRBD1	TRBJ2-3	few	CASSQVQGQGGTDTQYF	TGCGCCAGCAGCCAAGTGCAGGGACAGGGGGGCACAGATACGCAGTATTTT
TRBV6-2/TRBV6-3	-	TRBJ1-1	few	CASSLQGAEAFF	TGTGCCAGCAGCCTACAGGGTGCTGAAGCTTTCTTT
TRBV20-1	-	TRBJ1-4	-	CSARDLRSGGEKLFF	TGCAGTGCTAGAGATTTGAGGTCGGGAGGAGAAAAACTGTTTTTT
TRBV24-1	-	TRBJ2-1	-	CATSTSSSYNEQFF	TGTGCCACCAGTACGTCGAGCTCCTACAATGAGCAGTTCTTC
TRBV28	-	TRBJ1-1	-	CASSFLGQFGSTEAFF	TGTGCCAGCAGTTTCTTGGGCCAGTTTGGTTCCACTGAAGCTTTCTTT
TRBV7-3	-	TRBJ2-3	few	CASSLTYTSTDTQYF	TGTGCCAGCAGCTTGACGTACACTAGCACAGATACGCAGTATTTT
TRBV7-6	TRBD1	TRBJ2-2	-	CASSTHRGGELFF	TGTGCCAGCAGCACGCACAGGGGCGGGGAGCTGTTTTTT
TRBV6-2/TRBV6-3	-	TRBJ2-4	few	CASSYAGWDIQYF	TGTGCCAGCAGTTACGCGGGGTGGGACATTCAGTACTTC
TRBV6-6	-	TRBJ1-5	few	CASLGADQPQHF	TGTGCCAGTCTAGGGGCGGATCAGCCCCAGCATTTT
TRBV14	-	TRBJ2-1	many	CASSQSGPNEQFF	TGTGCCAGCAGCCAAAGTGGACCCAATGAGCAGTTCTTC
TRBV11-2	TRBD1	TRBJ2-1	-	CASSQRMGQGYNEQFF	TGTGCCAGCAGCCAAAGGATGGGACAGGGCTACAATGAGCAGTTCTTC
TRBV27	-	TRBJ2-1	few	CASSFWLGDNEQFF	TGTGCCAGCAGTTTTTGGCTGGGGGACAATGAGCAGTTCTTC
TRBV4-3	-	TRBJ1-2	-	CAGPGAGYGYTF	TGCGCCGGCCCGGGGGCAGGGTATGGCTACACCTTC
TRBV9	TRBD2	TRBJ2-1	-	CASSAGTIYNNEQFF	TGTGCCAGCAGCGCCGGGACTATATATAATAATGAGCAGTTCTTC
TRBV29-1	TRBD1	TRBJ1-5	-	CSASQGDLDQPQHF	TGCAGCGCCTCACAGGGGGACCTAGATCAGCCCCAGCATTTT
TRBV7-2	-	TRBJ2-1	many	CASSSDRDSWVQFF	TGTGCCAGCAGCTCCGATAGGGATTCGTGGGTGCAGTTCTTC
TRBV4-2	TRBD2	TRBJ2-5	-	CASSQEHGGGPETQYF	TGTGCCAGCAGCCAAGAACACGGCGGGGGTCCAGAGACCCAGTACTTC
TRBV6-1	-	TRBJ1-5	-	CASSFPGGHKRNQPQHF	TGTGCCAGCAGCTTCCCTGGGGGGCATAAGCGCAATCAGCCCCAGCATTTT
TRBV14	-	TRBJ2-5	few	CASSQDRSMQETQYF	TGTGCCAGCAGCCAAGATCGGAGCATGCAAGAGACCCAGTACTTC
TRBV6-5	-	TRBJ1-2	-	CASSSRPNYGYTF	TGTGCCAGCAGTAGTCGGCCTAACTATGGCTACACCTTC
TRBV6-2/TRBV6-3	-	TRBJ1-5	few	CASSPRGQPQHF	TGTGCCAGCAGCCCCCGGGGTCAGCCCCAGCATTTT
TRBV28	-	TRBJ2-1	-	CASRGPGDPHNEQFF	TGTGCCAGCAGGGGTCCTGGGGACCCCCACAATGAGCAGTTCTTC
TRBV4-2	-	TRBJ1-4	many	CASSPQATNEKLFF	TGTGCCAGCAGCCCCCAGGCAACTAATGAAAAACTGTTTTTT
TRBV7-8	TRBD2	TRBJ2-5	few	CASRPSGGAPGTQYF	TGTGCCAGCAGACCTAGCGGGGGGGCACCCGGGACCCAGTACTTC
TRBV4-3	-	TRBJ1-2	-	CASSQDPRDNYGYTF	TGCGCCAGCAGCCAAGATCCCAGGGATAACTATGGCTACACCTTC
TRBV6-5	-	TRBJ1-1	-	CASSYKMNTEAFF	TGTGCCAGCAGTTACAAAATGAACACTGAAGCTTTCTTT
TRBV7-8	-	TRBJ2-1	once	CASSPGPQRNEQFF	TGTGCCAGCAGCCCGGGGCCCCAGCGCAATGAGCAGTTCTTC
TRBV7-2	-	TRBJ2-3	few	CASSLTQDVYTQYF	TGTGCCAGCAGCTTAACACAGGACGTGTATACGCAGTATTTT
TRBV6-5	TRBD1	TRBJ1-2	-	CASSRTGSAYGYTF	TGTGCCAGCAGTCGGACAGGGAGTGCCTATGGCTACACCTTC
TRBV5-1	TRBD2	TRBJ2-5	-	CASSPRLLAGVETQYF	TGCGCCAGCAGCCCCCGACTTCTAGCGGGGGTTGAGACCCAGTACTTC
TRBV5-1	TRBD1	TRBJ2-1	few	CASSPRPGTANNEQFF	TGCGCCAGCAGCCCACGACCCGGGACAGCGAACAATGAGCAGTTCTTC
TRBV10-3	-	TRBJ1-5	-	CAISERGQPQHF	TGTGCCATCAGTGAGCGAGGACAGCCCCAGCATTTT
TRBV10-3	-	TRBJ2-1	-	CAISTSPRAEEQFF	TGTGCCATCAGCACATCTCCGAGGGCTGAGGAGCAGTTCTTC
TRBV10-3	TRBD2	TRBJ2-7	-	CAISESTAGGPYEQYF	TGTGCCATCAGTGAGTCGACCGCGGGGGGTCCCTACGAGCAGTACTTC
TRBV4-1	-	TRBJ1-4	many	CASSLSPGREKLFF	TGCGCCAGCAGTCTTTCCCCAGGGAGGGAAAAACTGTTTTTT
TRBV7-9	TRBD1	TRBJ2-7	-	CASSRTGVQEQYF	TGTGCCAGCAGCCGGACAGGGGTGCAAGAGCAGTACTTC
TRBV7-8	-	TRBJ2-3	few	CASSLGPVTDTQYF	TGTGCCAGCAGCTTAGGACCAGTGACAGATACGCAGTATTTT
TRBV28	TRBD1	TRBJ2-6	many	CASSLIYQGEGSGANVLTF	TGTGCCAGCAGTTTAATTTATCAGGGGGAAGGATCTGGGGCCAACGTCCTGACTTTC
TRBV5-1	TRBD2	TRBJ2-3	-	CASSLNPGTSISDTQYF	TGCGCCAGCAGCCTAAACCCCGGGACTAGCATCTCAGATACGCAGTATTTT
TRBV7-6	TRBD1	TRBJ2-1	few	CASSLGQGGRNEQFF	TGTGCCAGCAGCTTAGGACAGGGGGGTCGGAATGAGCAGTTCTTC